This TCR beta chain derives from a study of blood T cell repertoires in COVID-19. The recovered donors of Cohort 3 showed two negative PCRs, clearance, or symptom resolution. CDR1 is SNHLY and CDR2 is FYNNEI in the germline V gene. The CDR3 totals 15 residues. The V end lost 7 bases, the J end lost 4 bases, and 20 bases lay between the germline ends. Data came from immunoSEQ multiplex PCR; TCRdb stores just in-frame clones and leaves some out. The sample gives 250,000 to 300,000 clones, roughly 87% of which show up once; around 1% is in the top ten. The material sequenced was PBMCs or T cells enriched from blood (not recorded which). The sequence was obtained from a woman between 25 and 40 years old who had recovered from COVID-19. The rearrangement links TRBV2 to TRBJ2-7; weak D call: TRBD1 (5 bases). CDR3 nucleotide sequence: TGTGCCAGCACCTCAGATGACCAGGGATCGTACGAGCAGTACTTC. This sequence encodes CASTSDDQGSYEQYF. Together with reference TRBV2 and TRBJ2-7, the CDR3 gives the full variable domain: EPEVTQTPSHQVTQMGQEVILRCVPISNHLYFYWYRQILGQKVEFLVSFYNNEISEKSEIFDDQFSVERPDGSNFTLKIRSTKLEDSAMYFCASTSDDQGSYEQYFGPGTRLTVT.